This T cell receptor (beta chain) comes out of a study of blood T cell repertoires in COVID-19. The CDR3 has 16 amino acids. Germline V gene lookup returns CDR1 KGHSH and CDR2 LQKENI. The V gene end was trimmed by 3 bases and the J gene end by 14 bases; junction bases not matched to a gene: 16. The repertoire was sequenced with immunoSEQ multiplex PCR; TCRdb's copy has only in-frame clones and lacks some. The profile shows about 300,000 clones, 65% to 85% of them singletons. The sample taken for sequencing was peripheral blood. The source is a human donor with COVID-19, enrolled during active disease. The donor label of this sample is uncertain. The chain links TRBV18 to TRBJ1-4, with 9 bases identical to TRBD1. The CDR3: CASSPGTGNMDVSLFF. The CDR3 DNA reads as TGTGCCAGCTCACCTGGGACAGGGAACATGGATGTTTCTCTGTTTTTT.